A single sample gave rise to the 9 T cell receptor beta chains below, sequenced in a study of regulatory T cells in long-lasting Graves disease. Investigators prepared the TCR beta libraries by applying iRepertoire HTBI primers and Arm-PCR of CDR3 regions. MiXCR was run by TCRdb on the multiplex PCR reads, yielding one entry per CDR3 protein. The table shows some 450,000 distinct CDR3 sequences, with about a sixth occurring only once. Specified time point: newly diagnosed GD, antithyroid drugs for less than 3 months. Construction of the TCR library relied on RNA isolated from PBMCs. The sample also formed part of further work on T cells in Graves' hyperthyroidism and ophthalmopathy.

Specimen: peripheral blood mononuclear cells (PBMCs), collected at new diagnosis, from a patient treated with antithyroid drugs. Receptors were obtained from a woman in her twenties or thirties with Graves disease.

This clonotype appeared a few times. Here the CDR3 DNA reads TGTGCCAGCAGCCACCGACAGGGGGTTCAAGGTGGCTACACCTTC. This gives the protein CASSHRQGVQGGYTF. The chain combines TRBV7-8 with TRBJ1-2; 9 positions match TRBD1. CDR1 SGHVS and CDR2 FQNEAQ come from the germline V gene. This CDR3 is built from 15 residues. V shed 5 bases and J 7 bases; nucleotides not matched to a gene: 11.

The sample holds a few counts of this clonotype. This chain uses TRBV28 with TRBJ1-3; D unclear. Trimming shortened V by 1 base and J by 8 bases, and 15 bases separated the two germline ends. Germline-derived CDR1 and CDR2 are MDHEN and SYDVKM. CDR3 length equals 15 residues. The CDR3 sequence is CASSLSAAYGDTIYF. The DNA for the CDR3 is TGTGCCAGCAGTTTATCCGCAGCCTATGGGGACACCATATATTTT.

The chain recombines TRBV19 with TRBJ2-3; 11 nucleotides match TRBD2. The V gene end was trimmed by 10 bases and the J gene end by 1 base; junction bases not matched to a gene: 7. The CDR3 is 15 residues long. Per germline, CDR1 LNHDA and CDR2 SQIVND (reference sequence). The CDR3 coding sequence is TGTGCCACCACCGGACTAGCGGGTCGCACAGATACGCAGTATTTT. It codes for CATTGLAGRTDTQYF.

The CDR3 DNA reads TGTGCCAGCAGCTTAGCGGGAGGGCCCTTGGAGCAGTACTTC. This translates into CASSLAGGPLEQYF. The V gene is TRBV7-9, the J gene TRBJ2-7, with 7 bases fitting TRBD2. Germline V CDR1 and CDR2: SEHNR, FQNEAQ (reference sequence). CDR3 size: 14 residues. Trimming cost V 0 bases and J 7 bases; bases outside gene matches: 6.

V gene TRBV6-1 combines with J gene TRBJ2-4; 8 nucleotides agree with TRBD1. V lost 5 bases to trimming and J lost 0 bases; unmatched junction nucleotides: 6. The CDR3 runs 16 residues. The germline CDR1 and CDR2 sequences are MNHNS and SASEGT. Here the CDR3 DNA reads TGTGCCAGCAGTCTGGCGGACAGGGCAGCCAAAAACATTCAGTACTTC. Translated, it gives CASSLADRAAKNIQYF.

Points on this clonotype: Its ends do not fully match the called genes, so a read error is possible. V and J are TRBV30 and TRBJ2-7, with D perhaps TRBD1 or TRBD2 (6 bases each). From germline, CDR1 is GTSNPN and CDR2 SVGIG (reference sequence). The CDR3 contains 14 residues. The CDR3 reads CAWSGGGPRNELYF. Written as DNA, the CDR3 is TGTGCCTGGAGTGGAGGGGGGCCACGGAACGAGCTGTACTTC.

This clonotype turned up a few times. This sequence joins TRBV10-3 and TRBJ2-1; the match to TRBD1 covers 7 bases. V shed 4 bases, J shed 7 bases, and the junction held 10 bases outside the gene matches. Germline assignment: CDR1 ENHRY and CDR2 SYGVKD. There are 15 residues in the CDR3. The CDR3 bases are TGTGCCATCAGTGTACCGACAGGGAACGGGAATGAGCAGTTCTTC. Protein product: CAISVPTGNGNEQFF.

This clonotype was picked up many times. This chain links TRBV20-1 with TRBJ2-7; 8 bases agree with TRBD2. The germline CDR1 and CDR2 sequences are DFQATT and SNEGSKA (reference sequence). Trimming cost V 1 base and J 0 bases; bases outside gene matches: 11. This CDR3 has 17 amino acids. The CDR3 bases are TGCAGTGCTAGAGTGGGGCTGGGTAGCGGGGACTCCTACGAGCAGTACTTC. This sequence encodes CSARVGLGSGDSYEQYF.

The sample holds many counts of this clonotype. This sequence joins TRBV11-2 and TRBJ2-4, with a weak D call TRBD1 (5 bases). Trimming pared 3 bases from V and 4 bases from J, leaving 7 bases between. Per the germline V gene, CDR1 is SGHAT and CDR2 is FQNNGV. This CDR3 has 13 residues. CDR3 loop: CASSFDRKNIQYF. Written as DNA, the CDR3 is TGTGCCAGCAGCTTTGACAGAAAAAACATTCAGTACTTC. Supplemented by reference TRBV11-2 and TRBJ2-4, the full variable domain reads EAGVAQSPRYKIIEKRQSVAFWCNPISGHATLYWYQQILGQGPKLLIQFQNNGVVDDSQLPKDRFSAERLKGVDSTLKIQPAKLEDSAVYLCASSFDRKNIQYFGAGTRLSVL.